The rows below give T cell receptor beta chains drawn from one sample of a study of glioma-infiltrating T cells after dendritic cell vaccination. Only in-frame clones appear in the TCRdb table, and some are missing; sequencing was by immunoSEQ multiplex PCR. The sample contains about 49,000 clones, over 75% of which appear only once. The sequencing here drew on blood, taken before dendritic cell vaccination. The receptor source for this set is a human donor with glioblastoma. Both conserved end residues are trimmed from each CDR3. The order of the fields is V gene, D gene, CDR3 protein. The D gene is left open where the match is weak.

TRBV2,NA,ASSSLQGPLTEAF
TRBV10-2,NA,ASRSQETQY
TRBV19,NA,ASSTGTPGYT
TRBV7-2,TRBD2,ASSWTSGYEQY
TRBV6-1,TRBD1,ASRPTGGVYNEQF
TRBV5-5,TRBD1,ASSNGQGLTEAF
TRBV6-1,NA,ASRGTPLSTDTQY
TRBV6-6,NA,ASSLGSVGNTIY
TRBV19,NA,ASSPPGKQETQY
TRBV6-5,NA,ASSYSGHTEAF
TRBV7-9,TRBD1,ASSPIGTALSNYGYT
TRBV29-1,TRBD2,SPPEGGRTGELF
TRBV29-1,TRBD1,SVSRTGTGGYT
TRBV12-5,NA,ASGVTGTLYGYT
TRBV9,NA,ASSVSLSTDTQY
TRBV14,NA,ASSQDGTSLGQY
TRBV27,TRBD2,ASIPTSGAYNEQF
TRBV5-1,TRBD1,ASSKGQGTDTQY
TRBV30,NA,AWGRVPGQPQH
TRBV7-7,NA,ASSLAGAHSKQF
TRBV30,TRBD1,AWGGTGGSYEQY
TRBV5-1,TRBD1,ASSFGQGGPYNEQF
TRBV19,TRBD1,ASSIRDRGLQETQY
TRBV30,TRBD1,AWSEGTANTEAF
TRBV19,TRBD1,ASSPKTGLGNQPQH
TRBV9,TRBD2,ASSGTSGRNEQF
TRBV28,NA,ASSLGQRYGYT
TRBV30,NA,ASPRAGTSTDTQY
TRBV6-1,TRBD1,ASSESQDRGYEQY
TRBV18,NA,ASSHRSGEGNQPQH
TRBV6-1,NA,ASSEAPGSRGELF
TRBV27,TRBD2,ASSKKRLAGSWETQY
TRBV10-1,NA,ASSESFGSEQY
TRBV11-3,TRBD1,ASSSEATGGGEKLF
TRBV7-2,NA,ASSFQGPNSPLH
TRBV15,TRBD1,ATSRGQGATGELF
TRBV5-1,NA,ASSLSAARANYGYT
TRBV13,NA,ASREGTEAF
TRBV4-3,NA,ASSQGLGDNEQF
TRBV15,TRBD1,ATSRDRGRETQY
TRBV6-1,NA,ASINPGLWGSPLH
TRBV27,TRBD2,ASSLLVIAGTSYNEQF
TRBV11-3,TRBD1,ASSSGGGMDTQY
TRBV15,NA,ATRPSGGYGYT
TRBV11-1,NA,ASSLLVRGNMNTEAF
TRBV4-3,TRBD1,ASSQDGTVTDTQY
TRBV12-5,NA,ASAPSGRQNTEAF
TRBV6-4,TRBD1,AGDRVNQPQH
TRBV6-5,TRBD1,ASTSGGPYNEQF
TRBV19,NA,ASSTGVAGNTIY
TRBV5-4,TRBD2,ASSTSGEDTQY
TRBV11-1,NA,ASSLAFRVMNTEAF